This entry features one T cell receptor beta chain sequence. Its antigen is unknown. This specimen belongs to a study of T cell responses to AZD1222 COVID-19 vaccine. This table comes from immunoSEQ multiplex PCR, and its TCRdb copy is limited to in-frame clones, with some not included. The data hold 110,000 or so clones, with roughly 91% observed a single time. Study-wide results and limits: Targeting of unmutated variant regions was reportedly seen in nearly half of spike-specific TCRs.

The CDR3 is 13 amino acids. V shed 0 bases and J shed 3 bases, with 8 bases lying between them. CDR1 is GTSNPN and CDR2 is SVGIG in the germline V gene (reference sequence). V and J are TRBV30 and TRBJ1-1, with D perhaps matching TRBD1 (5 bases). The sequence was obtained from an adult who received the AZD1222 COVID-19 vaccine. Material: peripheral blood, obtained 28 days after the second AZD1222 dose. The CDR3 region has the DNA TGTGCCTGGAGTGTATCCAGGGACACTGAAGCTTTCTTT. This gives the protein CAWSVSRDTEAFF.